This entry concerns a single TCR beta chain. The antigen remains unidentified. The protocol was immunoSEQ multiplex PCR, while the TCRdb copy is restricted to in-frame clones and leaves out a portion. The sample includes some 80,000 clones, 92% seen only once; the top ten take 7% to 9.5%. This sample stems from a study of OX40 agonist ivuxolimab in advanced cancers. Overall study context: Three patients got partial responses; one had hepatocellular carcinoma and two had cutaneous melanoma. Whole-study findings and limits: More expanded clones were seen, on average, in CD8+ T cells than in CD4+.

Germline CDR1 and CDR2: MGHRA and YSYEKL. The V end lost 1 base, the J end lost 2 bases, and 9 bases lay between the germline ends. The CDR3 covers 14 residues. This TCR derives from an adult with an advanced solid tumor such as melanoma, head and neck, liver or kidney cancer. The chain joins TRBV4-1 to TRBJ2-7; D possibly corresponds to TRBD2 (5 bases). The sequenced sample was CD4+ or CD8+ T cells sorted from blood, obtained in a trial of the OX40 agonist ivuxolimab. The CDR3 nucleotides are TGCGCCAGCAGCCAAGGATCTAGCACCTACGAGCAGTACTTC. It codes for CASSQGSSTYEQYF.